This is a list of T cell receptor beta chains from one sample in a study of glioma-infiltrating T cells after dendritic cell vaccination. Libraries were prepared by immunoSEQ multiplex PCR; TCRdb keeps only in-frame clonotypes and omits some of them. The sample carries 50,000 to 70,000 clones, approximately 83% recorded once. Specimen: blood, collected after dendritic cell vaccination. The receptors come from a human donor with glioblastoma. Both conserved end residues are part of each CDR3. Fields, in order: J gene, V gene, D gene, clone size, CDR3 DNA, CDR3 protein. The D gene is left open where the match is weak. Clone sizes are given selectively: once, few, many, or a class where the clone is expanded.

TRBJ2-7	TRBV19	.	.	TGTGCCAGTAGTATGACACTGTTGGTATACGAGCAGTACTTC	CASSMTLLVYEQYF
TRBJ2-4	TRBV5-1	.	.	TGCGCCAGCAGCCCAGGGTGGAACATTCAGTACTTC	CASSPGWNIQYF
TRBJ1-2	TRBV27	.	.	TGTGCCAGCAGTGCTAACGCAGGAATCTACACCTTC	CASSANAGIYTF
TRBJ1-2	TRBV7-9	TRBD1	.	TGTGCCAGCAGCCGGGGGACAGCCCATGGCTACACCTTC	CASSRGTAHGYTF
TRBJ2-7	TRBV27	TRBD2	.	TGTGCCAGCAGTCCCGGGGGGGCCTACGAGCAGTACTTC	CASSPGGAYEQYF
TRBJ1-2	TRBV4-3	.	.	TGCGCCAGCAGCCAAGAACAGCTTTCGTATGGCTACACCTTC	CASSQEQLSYGYTF
TRBJ1-2	TRBV10-3	.	.	TGTGCCATCAGTCGTGCAGGGAACGATGGCTACACCTTC	CAISRAGNDGYTF
TRBJ1-1	TRBV7-2	TRBD1	.	TGTGCCAGCAGCCCCGACAGGGATGTGAGGATGAACACTGAAGCTTTCTTT	CASSPDRDVRMNTEAFF
TRBJ1-2	TRBV6-1	.	.	TGTGCCAGCAGTGAATCGCCGGGGAACTATGGCTACACCTTC	CASSESPGNYGYTF
TRBJ1-5	TRBV5-6	TRBD1	.	TGTGCCAGCAGCTTGGCCTCGACAGGGTTGGTTCAGCCCCAGCATTTT	CASSLASTGLVQPQHF
TRBJ1-2	TRBV5-4	.	once	TGTGCCAGCAGCACCCAAACAGGGATGGAGAACTATGGCTACACCTTC	CASSTQTGMENYGYTF
TRBJ2-2	TRBV9	.	.	TGTGCCAGCACCAAAGACAGAACGAACACCGGGGAGCTGTTTTTT	CASTKDRTNTGELFF
TRBJ1-2	TRBV10-3	TRBD1	.	TGTGCCATCAGTGAAGTGACAGGGGTTTCTAACTATGGCTACACCTTC	CAISEVTGVSNYGYTF
TRBJ1-6	TRBV9	.	.	TGTGCCAGCAGCGTATCCGATTCACCCCTCCACTTT	CASSVSDSPLHF
TRBJ2-7	TRBV2	.	.	TGTGCCAGCAGGATCCAGGGGAATAACTACGAGCAGTACTTC	CASRIQGNNYEQYF
TRBJ2-5	TRBV28	TRBD2	.	TGTGCCAGCAGTTTACTATCTAGCGGGGAGACCCAGTACTTC	CASSLLSSGETQYF
TRBJ1-2	TRBV7-9	TRBD1	.	TGTGCCAGCAGCTTCCCCGGGACAGGCTATGGCTACACCTTC	CASSFPGTGYGYTF
TRBJ1-5	TRBV2	TRBD1	.	TGTGCCAGCACCTCGGACAGGACCTTCCCCGGGGGTAATCAGCCCCAGCATTTT	CASTSDRTFPGGNQPQHF
TRBJ1-3	TRBV12-1	.	.	TGTGCCAGCAGCTTTGCGGCCACCAGGGGATGTTGGAAGGTCACCATATATTTT	CASSFAATRGCWKVTIYF
TRBJ1-1	TRBV18	.	.	TGTGCCAGCTCCGCGTTGGTAAACACTGAAGCTTTCTTT	CASSALVNTEAFF
TRBJ1-1	TRBV7-6	.	.	TGTGCCAGCAGCTTGTCGGGGAACACTGAAGCTTTCTTT	CASSLSGNTEAFF
TRBJ1-1	TRBV5-4	.	.	TGTGCCAGCAGCTTGGCACAGACGAACACTGAAGCTTTCTTT	CASSLAQTNTEAFF
TRBJ2-7	TRBV18	.	.	TGTGCCAGCTCACCGAGGAGGGGCTCTATCTACGAGCAGTACTTC	CASSPRRGSIYEQYF
TRBJ2-7	TRBV9	TRBD2	.	TGTGCCAGCAGCGCTAGCGGGGTCTACGAGCAGTACTTC	CASSASGVYEQYF